The T cell receptor beta chain described here comes from a study of human T cells and chemical hapten exposure. Across the study: Diphenylcyclopropenone doses were given weekly to the scalps of patients across the roughly 25-week study. General observations from the study: No alteration of TCRs above 1 in 1000 frequency was seen with DPC sensitization.

This clonotype was counted at least ten times. As yet, its antigen is unknown. Time point reported: pre-sensitization, week 0. Treatment in this sample: therapeutic diphenylcyclopropenone sensitization with weekly scalp DPC. Unfractionated whole blood yielded the extracted total RNA. This CDR3 contains 16 residues. Trimming removed 3 bases from V and 5 bases from J; junction bases left unmatched: 4. Germline V gives CDR1 SGHVS, CDR2 FQNEAQ. The library tagged each cDNA molecule with unique molecular identifiers. A single record per CDR3 protein comes from TCRdb applying MiXCR to the RACE reads. The table lists about 300,000 distinct CDR3 sequences, 5% to 6.5% of them singletons.

This material consisted of whole blood, taken in connection with sensitization to the hapten diphenylcyclopropenone (DPC). The TCR was taken from a woman between 18 and 29 years old with alopecia areata. Some clones in this sample may be carry-over from other donors' samples. The genes are TRBV7-8 and TRBJ2-1; 13 nucleotides match TRBD2. The CDR3 reads CASSLTSGGNDNEQFF. The CDR3 nucleotides read TGTGCCAGCAGCTTGACTAGCGGGGGGAATGACAATGAGCAGTTCTTC. The complete variable domain, with remaining parts taken from reference TRBV7-8 and TRBJ2-1, reads GAGVSQSPRYKVAKRGQDVALRCDPISGHVSLFWYQQALGQGPEFLTYFQNEAQLDKSGLPSDRFFAERPEGSVSTLKIQRTQQEDSAVYLCASSLTSGGNDNEQFFGPGTRLTVL.